This is a list of T cell receptor beta chains from one sample in a study of blood T cell repertoires in COVID-19. Profiling relied on immunoSEQ multiplex PCR, and the TCRdb table lists in-frame clones only, not all of them. In the table there are approximately 140,000 clones, about 86% of which are singletons. Sequenced material: peripheral blood. The receptors here all came from an older woman with acute or convalescent COVID-19. The CDR3 runs from the conserved cysteine through the conserved F or W. A D gene is named only where the DNA matches it firmly. Part of the rows lack a size; the others show once, few, many or a class for expanded clones.

j_gene	abundance	d_gene	v_gene	CDR3nt	CDR3aa
TRBJ2-7	few	-	TRBV27	TGTGCCAGCCTTCCCTACGAGCAGTACTTC	CASLPYEQYF
TRBJ1-2	-	-	TRBV6-2/TRBV6-3	TGTGCCAGCAGTTATTACGGACACCTGAGACGTAACTATGGCTACACCTTC	CASSYYGHLRRNYGYTF
TRBJ2-1	-	TRBD2	TRBV18	TGTGCCAGCTCCCAAACGGGCCTAGCGGGCCCCGATGAGCAGTTCTTC	CASSQTGLAGPDEQFF
TRBJ2-1	-	TRBD2	TRBV5-4	TGTGCCAGCCAGCGGGGGGTATCCAATGAGCAGTTCTTC	CASQRGVSNEQFF
TRBJ1-1	-	-	TRBV28	TGTGCCAGCAGCCGGAACACTGAAGCTTTCTTT	CASSRNTEAFF
TRBJ2-7	-	TRBD2	TRBV30	TGTGCCTGGAGTGTACTAGCGGGGGGTTACGAGCAGTACTTC	CAWSVLAGGYEQYF
TRBJ1-1	-	-	TRBV29-1	TGCAGCGTCGACGGGACACGTCAGACTGAAGCTTTCTTT	CSVDGTRQTEAFF
TRBJ2-3	once	-	TRBV9	TGTGCCAGCAGCCCGACGACGGGGGGACACTCCTACACAGATACGCAGTATTTT	CASSPTTGGHSYTDTQYF
TRBJ2-2	-	TRBD1	TRBV5-1	TGCGCCAGCAGCGCAACAGGGGGTACCGGGGAGCTGTTTTTT	CASSATGGTGELFF
TRBJ1-6	once	-	TRBV30	TGTGCCTGGAGTGTACTAAGGGAGGGGCCCCTCCACTTT	CAWSVLREGPLHF
TRBJ1-1	-	-	TRBV5-8	TGTGCCAGCAGTTTCCCGGGATACGTCGAAGAAGCTTTCTTT	CASSFPGYVEEAFF
TRBJ2-4	once	TRBD2	TRBV30	TGTGCCTGGACTTGGGGCGTCACGGGGGGAAACATTCAGTACTTC	CAWTWGVTGGNIQYF
TRBJ1-2	-	TRBD1	TRBV6-5	TGTGCCAGTAGGACAGGGGACTATGGCTACACCTTC	CASRTGDYGYTF
TRBJ2-1	-	TRBD2	TRBV14	TGTGCCAGCAGCTCTTTCCCAGTTGGCGGGAGTAAGCAGTTCTTC	CASSSFPVGGSKQFF
TRBJ1-6	once	TRBD1	TRBV7-9	TGTGCCAGCACCCGGGACAGGGGGTCAAATTCACCCCTCCACTTT	CASTRDRGSNSPLHF
TRBJ2-7	-	-	TRBV28	TGTGCCAGCAGTTTAGGACGTCTCTCAGGGGCCCCAACCTCCTACGAGCAGTACTTC	CASSLGRLSGAPTSYEQYF
TRBJ2-2	-	TRBD2	TRBV27	TGTGCCAGCAGTGGGGGAGGGTCTGGCACCGGGGAGCTGTTTTTT	CASSGGGSGTGELFF
TRBJ1-1	-	TRBD1	TRBV5-1	TGCGCCAGCAGCTTGACCGGGACAGGGTTGAGGAACACTGAAGCTTTCTTT	CASSLTGTGLRNTEAFF
TRBJ2-7	-	-	TRBV11-3	TGTGCCAGCAGCTTAGACAGGGGCCCGTCCTACGAGCAGTACTTC	CASSLDRGPSYEQYF
TRBJ2-7	-	-	TRBV7-2	TGTGCCAGCAGCTTAGGCTGGGGCTCTGGAAGGGGTAGATACGAGCAGTACTTC	CASSLGWGSGRGRYEQYF
TRBJ2-7	-	TRBD1	TRBV6-6	TGTGCCAGCGGACAGGGCTACGAGCAGTACTTC	CASGQGYEQYF
TRBJ1-5	-	-	TRBV6-4	TGTGCCCGAATTCCGGACAAATTTGTATCAGGCAATCAGCCCCAGCATTTT	CARIPDKFVSGNQPQHF
TRBJ2-5	-	-	TRBV5-4	TGTGCCAGCACCCTCGAAGGGGTGGGACAAAAGACCCAGTACTTC	CASTLEGVGQKTQYF
TRBJ1-1	-	-	TRBV5-8	TGTGCCAGCAGCTTGCTCGTTGACAGTTCGGTGAACACTGAAGCTTTCTTT	CASSLLVDSSVNTEAFF
TRBJ1-2	-	-	TRBV19	TGTGCCAGTAGTATAGAGGGGGGATATGGCTACACCTTC	CASSIEGGYGYTF
TRBJ2-1	-	TRBD1	TRBV12-3/TRBV12-4	TGTGCCAGCAGCCCGACAGGGGATGAGCAGTTCTTC	CASSPTGDEQFF
TRBJ1-5	-	TRBD1	TRBV4-2	TGTGCCAGCAGCCAAGAACAAGGACAGGGGGCACCCGGCAATCAGCCCCAGCATTTT	CASSQEQGQGAPGNQPQHF
TRBJ1-6	-	-	TRBV14	TGTGCCAGCAGCCAACGACACCCACGGGGGGTTCCTTCACCCCTCCACTTT	CASSQRHPRGVPSPLHF
TRBJ1-4	-	TRBD1	TRBV7-3	TGTGCCAGCAGCGTAAACAGGGGAACTAATGAAAAACTGTTTTTT	CASSVNRGTNEKLFF
TRBJ1-1	many	TRBD1	TRBV12-5	TGTGCTAGTGGGGGGCAGGGGGCTCTGAACACTGAAGCTTTCTTT	CASGGQGALNTEAFF
TRBJ2-1	-	-	TRBV5-1	TGCGCCAGCAGCTTGGCAGGGGCCTCCTACAATGAGCAGTTCTTC	CASSLAGASYNEQFF
TRBJ1-2	-	-	TRBV19	TGTGCCAGTAGGCCGGGACAACTCTCTTATGGCTACACCTTC	CASRPGQLSYGYTF
TRBJ1-2	-	-	TRBV3-1/TRBV3-2	TGTGCCAGCAGCTCAAGCGTAGGGGATACAAACTATGGCTACACCTTC	CASSSSVGDTNYGYTF
TRBJ1-2	-	TRBD1	TRBV28	TGTGCCAGCAGTTCGCCACAGGGGCACTACTATGGCTACACCTTC	CASSSPQGHYYGYTF
TRBJ2-5	once	-	TRBV19	TGTGCCAGTACCCGGGATTGCGCGGAGACCCAGTACTTC	CASTRDCAETQYF
TRBJ1-2	-	-	TRBV10-3	TGTGCCATCAGTGGACAAAACTATGGCTACACCTTC	CAISGQNYGYTF
TRBJ2-3	-	-	TRBV7-2	TGTGCCAGCAGCCTGGAGGCGCAGTATTTT	CASSLEAQYF
TRBJ1-6	-	-	TRBV9	TGTGCCAGCAGCCCCCAGGCCAGCTCCTATAATTCACCCCTCCACTTT	CASSPQASSYNSPLHF
TRBJ1-6	once	TRBD1	TRBV7-2	TGTGCCAGCAGCCCCCGGACAGGGGCGCATAATTCACCCCTCCACTTT	CASSPRTGAHNSPLHF